These 9 T cell receptor beta chains were all obtained from the same sample, sequenced in a study of cytomegalovirus exposure and HLA in healthy donors. Use of 60 Vbeta and 13 Jbeta primers characterized the PCR. Using immunoSEQ multiplex PCR, the repertoire was profiled, and TCRdb retains in-frame clones only, with some absent. The sample gives 200,000 to 300,000 clones, more than 75% of which show up once; around 5% is in the top ten. The sample consisted of PBMCs. The receptors were gathered from a woman in her 40s in good health and CMV-seropositive.

V usage is TRBV5-4 and J usage is TRBJ2-2, with a possible D match to TRBD2 (7 bases). Germline CDR1 and CDR2: SGHNT and YYREEE (reference sequence). The germline V and J ends were trimmed by 3 bases and 0 bases, with 9 bases remaining between them. The CDR3 covers 15 residues. CDR3 sequence (DNA): TGTGCCAGCAGCTCGGGGGGCCCGAACACCGGGGAGCTGTTTTTT. This sequence encodes CASSSGGPNTGELFF.

The rearrangement joins TRBV4-1 to TRBJ1-6; D is unclear. V was shortened by 2 bases and J by 7 bases, with 30 bases between the two germline ends. The CDR3 is 21 amino acids. Germline V gene sequence: CDR1 MGHRA, CDR2 YSYEKL. The CDR3 protein is CASSQKPWPTASDRGNSPLHF. CDR3 in DNA: TGCGCCAGCAGCCAAAAACCCTGGCCGACTGCCTCCGATAGAGGGAATTCACCCCTCCACTTT.

In this sample, this clone turned up once. One end of the junction fails to match germline, which may point to a read error. Other DNA sequences of this sample code for an identical CDR3. The chain recombines TRBV7-7 with TRBJ2-2, with TRBD2 matching 10 bases. Germline V gene sequence: CDR1 SSHAT, CDR2 FNYEAQ (reference sequence). The CDR3 has 17 residues. CDR3: CASSLGAGGPLTGELFF. CDR3 DNA: TGTGCTAGCAGCTTAGGAGCGGGAGGGCCGTTGACCGGGGAGCTGTTTTTT.

The chain employs TRBV5-6 and TRBJ1-3; D may be TRBD1 (5 bases). The germline V gene encodes CDR1 SGHDT and CDR2 YYEEEE. Trimming cost V 0 bases and J 0 bases, with 10 bases left between them. The CDR3 length is 16 residues. CDR3 nucleotide sequence: TGTGCCAGCAGCTTGGGCAGGGCTTACTCTGGAAACACCATATATTTT. This encodes CASSLGRAYSGNTIYF.

V is TRBV18 and J is TRBJ1-2; weak D call: TRBD1 (5 bases). CDR1 is KGHSH, CDR2 LQKENI, per germline. V lost 2 bases and J 3 bases, leaving 13 bases between the germline ends. This CDR3 contains 15 residues. DNA for the CDR3: TGTGCCAGCTCACCAAACCAGGGAGGGGACTATGGCTACACCTTC. As protein: CASSPNQGGDYGYTF. The full variable domain, completed using reference TRBV18 and TRBJ1-2, is NAGVMQNPRHLVRRRGQEARLRCSPMKGHSHVYWYRQLPEEGLKFMVYLQKENIIDESGMPKERFSAEFPKEGPSILRIQQVVRGDSAAYFCASSPNQGGDYGYTFGSGTRLTVV.

V is TRBV10-3 and J is TRBJ2-1; 12 bases are shared with TRBD2. Trimming cost V 8 bases and J 6 bases; bases outside gene matches: 11. The CDR3 is made up of 16 amino acids. Germline-derived CDR1 and CDR2 are ENHRY and SYGVKD. CDR3 DNA: TGTGCCATCGGCAGACTAGCGGGAGCCAACAGCAATGAGCAGTTCTTC. Protein: CAIGRLAGANSNEQFF.

J is TRBJ2-1 and V is TRBV9; 8 nucleotides line up with TRBD2. Germline values: CDR1 SGDLS, CDR2 YYNGEE. With V trimmed by 1 base and J by 2 bases, 2 bases remained unmatched. The CDR3 is made up of 15 amino acids. This CDR3 reads CASSVRGGTYNEQFF. CDR3 in DNA: TGTGCCAGCAGCGTACGCGGGGGGACCTACAATGAGCAGTTCTTC. Full variable domain (rest looked up from reference TRBV9 and TRBJ2-1): DSGVTQTPKHLITATGQRVTLRCSPRSGDLSVYWYQQSLDQGLQFLIQYYNGEERAKGNILERFSAQQFPDLHSELNLSSLELGDSALYFCASSVRGGTYNEQFFGPGTRLTVL.

J is TRBJ1-1 and V is TRBV5-1; a possible D gene is TRBD1 (6 bases). V was pared by 5 bases and J by 1 base, with 15 bases between. This CDR3 is built from 15 residues. Germline lookup yields CDR1 SGHRS and CDR2 YFSETQ. The CDR3 bases are TGCGCCAGCAGGAAGGAACAGGGATGGAACACTGAAGCTTTCTTT. As protein: CASRKEQGWNTEAFF.

V is TRBV30 and J is TRBJ1-2; D uncertain. Trimming took off 5 bases at V and 2 bases at J, with 9 bases between the two ends. Per the germline V gene, CDR1 is GTSNPN and CDR2 is SVGIG (reference sequence). This CDR3 comprises 12 residues. The CDR3 region has the DNA TGTGCCTGGGGTGGTCTGAACTATGGCTACACCTTC. Translating gives CAWGGLNYGYTF.